This is a list of T cell receptor beta chains from one sample in a study of tissue T cells after allogeneic stem cell transplantation. Using immunoSEQ multiplex PCR, the repertoire was profiled, and TCRdb retains in-frame clones only, with some absent. Among just under 10,000 clones listed, roughly 60% were seen once. The sequencing here drew on tissue from the jejunum, taken at autopsy. All receptors come from a woman between 18 and 55 years old with breast cancer. The CDR3 runs from the conserved cysteine through the conserved F or W. A D gene is named only where the DNA matches it firmly. Clone size is stated in some rows and not others, as once, few, many or a class when expanded.

V	D	size	J	DNA	CDR3
TRBV20-1	-	-	TRBJ1-2	TGCAGTGCTAGCTATCACAGAAACTACACCTTC	CSASYHRNYTF
TRBV15	-	-	TRBJ1-4	TGTGCCACCAGCAGAGATCCGGGGAGTGAAAAACTGTTTTTT	CATSRDPGSEKLFF
TRBV4-2	TRBD1	-	TRBJ2-5	TGTGCCAGCAGCCAAGAGGGGGGGACAGGGGTGTTGGAGACCCAGTACTTC	CASSQEGGTGVLETQYF
TRBV19	TRBD1	-	TRBJ1-2	TGTGCCAGTAGTATAGGGGACAGGGGCCTCTATGGCTACACCTTC	CASSIGDRGLYGYTF
TRBV7-3	-	-	TRBJ1-1	TGTGCCAGCAGCACCTCGAGGGGGGTTGCTTTCTTT	CASSTSRGVAFF
TRBV28	-	-	TRBJ1-5	TGTGCCAGCAGTTTTTCCAATCAGCCCCAGCATTTT	CASSFSNQPQHF
TRBV6-6	TRBD1	-	TRBJ1-2	TGTGCCAGCACCTACAATAAGGGACAGGACTATGGCTACACCTTC	CASTYNKGQDYGYTF
TRBV28	-	-	TRBJ1-3	TGTGCCAGCAGTTTTATAGGGCCTGGAAACACCATATATTTT	CASSFIGPGNTIYF
TRBV19	-	few	TRBJ1-2	TGTGCCAGTAGTATTGGTCCCAGGGTGGATGGCTACACCTTC	CASSIGPRVDGYTF
TRBV2	-	few	TRBJ2-1	TGTGCCAGCGTCCGGGACCGTAACAATGAGCAGTTCTTC	CASVRDRNNEQFF
TRBV3-1/TRBV3-2	TRBD1	-	TRBJ2-7	TGTGCCAGCAGCCACAGGGGGTCTTACGAGCAGTACTTC	CASSHRGSYEQYF
TRBV18	TRBD1	-	TRBJ1-4	TGTGCCAGCTCACCACTAAGGAGGGGGCCAAATGAAAAACTGTTTTTT	CASSPLRRGPNEKLFF
TRBV30	TRBD1	-	TRBJ2-5	TGTGCCTGGAATCCGGGACAGGTACAAGAGACCCAGTACTTC	CAWNPGQVQETQYF
TRBV2	-	few	TRBJ2-7	TGTGCCAGCAGTAGACAGGTAAACTACGAGCAGTACTTC	CASSRQVNYEQYF
TRBV27	TRBD1	-	TRBJ2-5	TGTGCCAGCAGAACCGGGACAGAAGAGACCCAGTACTTC	CASRTGTEETQYF
TRBV2	-	-	TRBJ2-5	TGTGCCAGCGCCTCGGGGACCCAAGAGACCCAGTACTTC	CASASGTQETQYF
TRBV24-1	-	-	TRBJ2-2	TGTGCCACCAGTGAACTCATTTCCGGGGAGCTGTTTTTT	CATSELISGELFF
TRBV6-4	TRBD1	medium-sized	TRBJ2-7	TGTGCCAGCAGTGAAAAAGGGGGCTTTTACGAGCAGTACTTC	CASSEKGGFYEQYF
TRBV7-8	-	few	TRBJ1-5	TGTGCCAGCAGCTTAACCCGGGTCGGCAATCAGCCCCAGCATTTT	CASSLTRVGNQPQHF
TRBV7-3	TRBD2	-	TRBJ2-1	TGTGCCAGCAGCCCTCTAGCGGGGTCCTACAATGAGCAGTTCTTC	CASSPLAGSYNEQFF
TRBV6-5	-	-	TRBJ2-1	TGTGCCAGCAGCGTAGGAATCGAGCAGTTCTTC	CASSVGIEQFF
TRBV2	-	-	TRBJ1-2	TGTGCCAGCACCGCAGAGCAGGCCTATGGCTACACCTTC	CASTAEQAYGYTF
TRBV10-3	-	-	TRBJ1-4	TGTGCCATCAGTGAGTCGGGACGGCTTAATGAAAAACTGTTTTTT	CAISESGRLNEKLFF
TRBV3-1/TRBV3-2	-	-	TRBJ1-4	TGTGCCAGCAGCCTAGTACAGGAAAAACTGTTTTTT	CASSLVQEKLFF
TRBV7-2	-	once	TRBJ2-6	TGTGCCAGCAGCTTAGCGTTTCTTGGTTCAGCGGGGGCCAACGTCCTGACTTTC	CASSLAFLGSAGANVLTF
TRBV5-1	-	-	TRBJ2-5	TGCGCCAGCAGCTTGGCCGACAGTAGCTTGGTGGAGACCCAGTACTTC	CASSLADSSLVETQYF
TRBV29-1	-	-	TRBJ2-6	TGCAGCGCCCAGACCGAATCGGGGTCTGGGGCCAACGTCCTGACTTTC	CSAQTESGSGANVLTF
TRBV7-2	TRBD2	-	TRBJ2-7	TGTGCCAGCAACCTAGGCCCTAGCGGGAACCACGAGCAGTACTTC	CASNLGPSGNHEQYF
TRBV6-2/TRBV6-3	-	few	TRBJ2-1	TGTGCCAGCAGTTACTCGTCGGTTTACAATGAGCAGTTCTTC	CASSYSSVYNEQFF
TRBV7-8	TRBD2	-	TRBJ2-5	TGTGCCAGCAGCTCTGGGACTATCCGAGAGACCCAGTACTTC	CASSSGTIRETQYF
TRBV6-7	TRBD1	-	TRBJ2-7	TGTGCCAGCAGCCAGGACAGGCCCTACGAGCAGTACTTC	CASSQDRPYEQYF
TRBV7-3	TRBD1	-	TRBJ2-7	TGTGCCAGCAGCTTAACGTTGGCGGGACAGGGCCGCCCAAGGGTCTCCTACGAGCAGTACTTC	CASSLTLAGQGRPRVSYEQYF
TRBV4-3	-	-	TRBJ2-7	TGCGCCAGCAGCCAAGATCGGCTCGGGGAGCAGTACTTC	CASSQDRLGEQYF
TRBV29-1	-	-	TRBJ2-3	TGCAGCGTTGCCAGGGTGAGCACAGATACGCAGTATTTT	CSVARVSTDTQYF
TRBV7-2	-	-	TRBJ2-5	TGTGCCAGCAGCCGCACGGGCCAAGAGACCCAGTACTTC	CASSRTGQETQYF
TRBV7-9	-	medium-sized	TRBJ2-3	TGTGCCAGCAGCTTAGAGGGGGGTACGCAGTATTTT	CASSLEGGTQYF
TRBV4-3	-	-	TRBJ2-2	TGCGCCAGCAGCCAAGATTACCCCAACACCGGGGAGCTGTTTTTT	CASSQDYPNTGELFF
TRBV2	-	-	TRBJ1-3	TGTGCCAGCTTACAGGACAGAGGAAACACCATATATTTT	CASLQDRGNTIYF
TRBV2	TRBD2	-	TRBJ2-3	TGTGCCAGCAGTGTGAGGGCGGGGGGCACAGATACGCAGTATTTT	CASSVRAGGTDTQYF
TRBV28	-	few	TRBJ2-1	TGTGCCCGCTTCCCCCGGGACAATGAGCAGTTCTTC	CARFPRDNEQFF
TRBV6-5	-	-	TRBJ1-2	TGTGCCAGCAGTTACGACAGAGCTCCCTATGGCTACACCTTC	CASSYDRAPYGYTF
TRBV2	-	-	TRBJ1-2	TGTGCCAGCACCCTCCCCCCCGGGGGGGGCTACACCTTC	CASTLPPGGGYTF
TRBV6-2/TRBV6-3	TRBD1	-	TRBJ1-2	TGTGCCAGCACCCCGGGACAGGCACCTGGCTACACCTTC	CASTPGQAPGYTF
TRBV7-9	-	-	TRBJ1-1	TGTGCCAGCACCAACAGGGCCACTGAAGCTTTCTTT	CASTNRATEAFF
TRBV4-2	TRBD2	-	TRBJ2-5	TGTGCCAGCAGCCAAGTCGGAGGACTAGCGGGGGAAGAGACCCAGTACTTC	CASSQVGGLAGEETQYF
TRBV5-8	-	-	TRBJ2-3	TGTGCCAGCAGCTTTCGCGGGGCCGGCACAGATACGCAGTATTTT	CASSFRGAGTDTQYF
TRBV4-1	-	once	TRBJ1-1	TGCGCCAGCAGCCAAATTTGGAAAAAGGAATCCCCTGAAGCTTTCTTT	CASSQIWKKESPEAFF
TRBV6-5	-	-	TRBJ1-5	TGTGCCAGCAGTCTACAGGCAAATCAGCCCCAGCATTTT	CASSLQANQPQHF
TRBV18	TRBD1	-	TRBJ1-1	TGTGCCAGCTCACCAACAGGGACAGGGTCCGAAGCTTTCTTT	CASSPTGTGSEAFF
TRBV7-8	-	-	TRBJ1-1	TGTGCCAGCAGCTTTGGGTCTGGAAGTGAAGCTTTCTTT	CASSFGSGSEAFF
TRBV5-1	-	-	TRBJ2-7	TGCGCCAGCAGCTTGGGACCGACCTCTAGTCGGAGACCCTACGAGCAGTACTTC	CASSLGPTSSRRPYEQYF
TRBV5-1	-	-	TRBJ2-3	TGCGCCAGCAGCTTGGGTCGGTCTAGCACAGATACGCAGTATTTT	CASSLGRSSTDTQYF
TRBV19	-	-	TRBJ1-4	TGTGCCAGTAGTGGCGTTAGGGGCTCGTTGGAAAAACTGTTTTTT	CASSGVRGSLEKLFF